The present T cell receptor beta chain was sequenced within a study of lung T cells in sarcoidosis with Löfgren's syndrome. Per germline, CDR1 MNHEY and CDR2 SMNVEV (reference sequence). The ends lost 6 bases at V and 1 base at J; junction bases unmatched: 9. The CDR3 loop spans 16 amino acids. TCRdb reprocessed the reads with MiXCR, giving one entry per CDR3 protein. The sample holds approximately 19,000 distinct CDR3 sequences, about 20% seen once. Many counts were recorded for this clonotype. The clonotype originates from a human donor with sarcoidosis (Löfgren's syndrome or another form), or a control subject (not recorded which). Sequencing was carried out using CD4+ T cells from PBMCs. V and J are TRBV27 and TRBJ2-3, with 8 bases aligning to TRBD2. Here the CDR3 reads CASSPPREGGTDTQYF. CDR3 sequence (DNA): TGTGCCAGCAGCCCCCCCCGGGAGGGGGGCACAGATACGCAGTATTTT.